This T cell receptor (beta chain) comes out of a study of blood T cells in healthy people across ages (dated by TCRdb to between 2014 and 2017). With respect to the entire study: In model experiments, roughly one uniquely barcoded TCR beta cDNA molecule per two T cells was captured by template switching. Donors of different ages were randomly distributed across sequencing lanes to avoid experimental bias. The donors were split into four age groups: young (average about 16 years), middle-aged (nearly 40), aged (about 56) and long-lived (more than 80). For two donors (one aged 18 to 30 and one aged 80 or older), the study analyzed two additional independent replicas of 1 million unique cDNA reads from the same blood draw. To track age-related changes in TCR beta repertoire diversity, the study relied on deep sequencing normalized with unique cDNA molecular identifiers. Overall results and qualifications from the work: The CMV infection status of donors was not known, potentially confounding age-related changes in expanded clonotypes. Estimates of total diversity based on one million sequenced T cells were considered lower bounds and underestimates. Observed TCR beta diversity per million T cells fell roughly linearly with age, and a significant reduction was already apparent by age about 43. The percentage of naive T cells measured by flow cytometry correlated strongly with observed TCR beta diversity. Because profiling used bulk unsorted PBMCs, naive and antigen-experienced compartments could not be compared conclusively. Compared with the aged group, more naive CD4+ T cells, fewer expanded clones and increased TCR diversity were shown by the long-lived group, suggesting age selection.

The donors were a few dozen Caucasian individuals from Russia, aged roughly 6 to 90 years, who were systemically healthy. Each donor gave about 9.7 milliliters of peripheral blood, drawn into EDTA-treated Vacutainer tubes. PBMCs were isolated by Ficoll-Paque density-gradient centrifugation, with at least 6.5 million obtained per sample. Trizol reagent was used to extract total RNA from PBMCs, with at least 5.5 micrograms per sample. Naive CD45RAhigh/CD27high T cell percentages were measured by flow cytometry on a PBMC aliquot from every donor. The V end loses 6 bases and the J end loses 14 bases, and a stretch of 20 bases separates them. The CDR3 spans 13 residues, from the cysteine through the phenylalanine. CDR3 DNA is the only sequence kept; it has 39 bases, read in frame from the first base. The germline V gene (reference sequence) supplies CDR1 MNHNY and CDR2 SVGAGI. Receptor amplification or capture employed 5' RACE. Reads for this sample came from an Illumina HiSeq 2500. A second about 6 to 11 cycle PCR used a sample-barcoded 5' primer and a J-beta primer mix. A unique molecular identifier was introduced onto each TCR beta cDNA molecule by a template-switch 5' adaptor carrying 12 random nucleotides. Each sample yielded at least 2.5 million CDR3-containing paired-end reads. All of the RNA was converted into first-strand cDNA using the Mint cDNA synthesis kit, with a TRBC-specific oligonucleotide serving as the primer. Following uracil-DNA glycosylase treatment, a first 18-cycle PCR with universal primers M1SS and BC2_uni_R was performed on all cDNA. Per the authors' processing: Each sample was normalized by randomly selecting 1 million high-quality reads, each carrying a distinct molecular identifier. Reads with shared molecular identifiers were discarded instead of being binned into consensus sequences. MiTCR, with a Q25 quality threshold and the strictest error-elimination algorithm, was used for CDR3 identification, clonotype clustering and error correction. A nonparametric unseen species model with Euler transformation was used to estimate lower-bound total TCR beta diversity. TCRdb itself trimmed the public reads at Q25 with fastp, ran MiXCR and retained productive beta chains. Each entry merges the rows of one CDR3 protein and shows their most common DNA and genes. TCRdb's processing, not the study's, gives the V and J calls here. For this sample there are hundreds of thousands of distinct CDR3 sequences; about 51% appear just once. Around an eighth of the sample lies in the top ten.

On this clonotype: What antigen it recognizes has not been identified. Per-nucleotide qualities are absent, and no much larger clonotype sits a single base away.

This chain joins TRBV6-6 to TRBJ2-4, with a weak D call of TRBD2 (6 bases match). The TCR originated in an elderly woman in good health. The sequenced sample was blood. This receptor carries the CDR3 CASSLVGGDEEYF. The DNA reads as follows: TGTGCCAGCAGCTTAGTCGGGGGAGACGAGGAGTACTTC.